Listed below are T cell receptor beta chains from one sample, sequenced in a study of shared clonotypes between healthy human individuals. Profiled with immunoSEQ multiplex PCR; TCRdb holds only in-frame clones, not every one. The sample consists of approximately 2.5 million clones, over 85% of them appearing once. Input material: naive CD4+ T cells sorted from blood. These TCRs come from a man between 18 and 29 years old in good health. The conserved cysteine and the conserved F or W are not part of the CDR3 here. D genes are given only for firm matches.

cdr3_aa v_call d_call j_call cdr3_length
ASSSRTEAYEQY TRBV6-1 - TRBJ2-7 12
ASSLVSGQGKGGYT TRBV7-9 TRBD1 TRBJ1-2 14
ASSFQGITEAF TRBV5-6 - TRBJ1-1 11
ASSPSSRFASGYYEQY TRBV7-2 - TRBJ2-7 16
ASSETSGANTGELF TRBV11-2 TRBD2 TRBJ2-2 14
ASSVVALNTGELF TRBV9 - TRBJ2-2 13
ASSRPDRGVGYT TRBV19 TRBD1 TRBJ1-2 12
ASSLLGENEQC TRBV5-1 - TRBJ2-7 11
ASSLSTSDTEAF TRBV5-1 - TRBJ1-1 12
ASSMEGDSSPLH TRBV19 - TRBJ1-6 12
ASSPDRLLNYGYT TRBV9 - TRBJ1-2 13
ASREDSYQPQH TRBV6-5 - TRBJ1-5 11
ASSDIGYGYT TRBV25-1 - TRBJ1-2 10
ASSNSGRDVTDTQY TRBV5-1 TRBD2 TRBJ2-3 14
ASSQGRWYTVDTGELF TRBV4-1 - TRBJ2-2 16
ASSSQGQGAF TRBV11-2 TRBD1 TRBJ1-1 10
ASKVPSGGNQPQH TRBV27 - TRBJ1-5 13
AWTSGGGRPWGYT TRBV30 - TRBJ1-2 13
ASTEAGSSYNEQF TRBV2 TRBD2 TRBJ2-1 13
ASSSTRVEQY TRBV7-2 - TRBJ2-7 10
ASRFNSPLH TRBV12-2 - TRBJ1-6 9
SAPTETQY TRBV20-1 - TRBJ2-5 8
ASSVAVGEQF TRBV9 - TRBJ2-1 10
ASSYPHSNQPQH TRBV19 - TRBJ1-5 12
ASSESTDTQY TRBV10-1 - TRBJ2-3 10
ASSLVGGQGRNEQF TRBV7-8 TRBD1 TRBJ2-1 14
ASSSPGPGTEAF TRBV28 - TRBJ1-1 12
ASSFPAARVSEQY TRBV28 - TRBJ2-7 13
AISGGQGGSEKLF TRBV10-3 TRBD1 TRBJ1-4 13
ASSQGTGLAGGEETQY TRBV4-1 TRBD2 TRBJ2-5 16
ATDRSGGYEQY TRBV6-1 TRBD2 TRBJ2-7 11
ASSLEGRGRDTIY TRBV5-1 - TRBJ1-3 13
ASSTGLAVPYEQY TRBV6-5 TRBD2 TRBJ2-7 13